The TCR beta chain under discussion was sequenced for a study of blood T cell repertoires in COVID-19. Study information: COVID-19 samples from acute and convalescent phases originated in the United States, Italy and Spain. Nucleic acid was either cDNA or gDNA, and it came from T cells, B-cell-depleted T cells, or PBMCs.

TCRdb's table, derived via immunoSEQ multiplex PCR, lists solely in-frame clones and lacks some. The sample yields 20,000 to 30,000 clones, 90% seen once. The V gene lost 0 bases and the J gene lost 5 bases, with 7 bases spanning the gap. The germline V gene has CDR1 LNHNV and CDR2 YYDKDF (reference sequence). The CDR3 length is 13 residues. V and J are TRBV15 and TRBJ1-2; unclear D gene. The sequence was obtained from a man in his 70s with acute or convalescent COVID-19. Material: peripheral blood. The DNA of the CDR3 is TGTGCCACCAGCAGAGACGGTTATTATGGCTACACCTTC. Protein product: CATSRDGYYGYTF. The variable domain in full, completed from reference TRBV15 and TRBJ1-2, reads DAMVIQNPRYQVTQFGKPVTLSCSQTLNHNVMYWYQQKSSQAPKLLFHYYDKDFNNEADTPDNFQSRRPNTSFCFLDIRSPGLGDTAMYLCATSRDGYYGYTFGSGTRLTVV.